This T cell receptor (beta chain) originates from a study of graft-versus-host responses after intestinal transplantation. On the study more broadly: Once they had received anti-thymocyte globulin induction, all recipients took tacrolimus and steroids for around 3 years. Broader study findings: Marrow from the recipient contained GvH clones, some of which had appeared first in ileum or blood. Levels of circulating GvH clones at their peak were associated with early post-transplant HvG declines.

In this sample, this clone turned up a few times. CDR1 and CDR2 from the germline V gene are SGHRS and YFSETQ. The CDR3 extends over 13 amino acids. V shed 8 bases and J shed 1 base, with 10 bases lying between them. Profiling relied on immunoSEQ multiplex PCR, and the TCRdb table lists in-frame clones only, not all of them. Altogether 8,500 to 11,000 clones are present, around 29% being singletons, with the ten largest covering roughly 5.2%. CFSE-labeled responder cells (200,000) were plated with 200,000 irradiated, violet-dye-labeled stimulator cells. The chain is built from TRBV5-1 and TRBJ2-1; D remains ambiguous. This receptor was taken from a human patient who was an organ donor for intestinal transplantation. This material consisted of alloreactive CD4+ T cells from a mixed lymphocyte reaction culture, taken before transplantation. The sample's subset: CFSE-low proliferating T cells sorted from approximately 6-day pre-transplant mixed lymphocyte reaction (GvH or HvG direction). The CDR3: CASADHSYNEQFF. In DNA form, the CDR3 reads TGCGCCAGTGCAGATCATTCCTACAATGAGCAGTTCTTC.